The 32 T cell receptor beta chains in this list originate from one sample, sequenced in a study of blood T cell repertoires in COVID-19. Profiled with immunoSEQ multiplex PCR; TCRdb holds only in-frame clones, not every one. The repertoire holds more than 100,000 clones, roughly 83% seen once, with more than 1.2% in the top ten. Sequenced sample: peripheral blood. The origin of the receptors is a man between 60 and 75 years old with acute or convalescent COVID-19.

The V and J genes are TRBV6-5 and TRBJ1-2; D uncertain. CDR1 and CDR2 (germline): MNHEY, SVGAGI. The CDR3 is made up of 13 amino acids. The V end was cut by 6 bases, the J end by 1 base, with 9 bases between. CDR3 nucleotide sequence: TGTGCCAGCAGAATCGGGATTAACTATGGCTACACCTTC. Its protein is CASRIGINYGYTF.

This clone was recorded a few times. V gene TRBV2 combines with J gene TRBJ2-1; 9 bases align to TRBD2. CDR1 and CDR2 (germline): SNHLY, FYNNEI. Trimming removed 4 bases from V and 4 bases from J; junction bases left unmatched: 2. This CDR3 has 14 residues. The CDR3 loop is CASSGTSAYNEQFF. The CDR3 DNA reads TGTGCCAGCAGTGGGACTAGCGCATACAATGAGCAGTTCTTC.

CDR3 region: CASTNRVTGELFF. Here the CDR3 DNA reads TGTGCCAGCACAAACAGGGTCACCGGGGAGCTGTTTTTT. J is TRBJ2-2 and V is TRBV12-3 or TRBV12-4, with D possibly TRBD1 on 6 matching bases. There are 13 residues in the CDR3. V dropped 7 bases and J dropped 4 bases, with 10 bases sitting between them.

The CDR3 nucleotides are TGTGCCAGTAGTACGGGACAGTTGGGGACAGATACGCAGTATTTT. Amino acids: CASSTGQLGTDTQYF. The gene calls are TRBV19 and TRBJ2-3; 7 bases line up with TRBD1. The CDR3 sequence is 15 residues long. In germline, CDR1 is LNHDA, CDR2 SQIVND (reference sequence). With V trimmed by 4 bases and J by 3 bases, 7 bases remained unmatched.

The chain uses TRBV5-1 and TRBJ2-2; possible D gene TRBD2, 7 bases. The germline CDR1 and CDR2 sequences are SGHRS and YFSETQ. The CDR3 extends over 15 amino acids. With 8 bases removed from V and 2 bases from J, the gap between germline ends came to 16 bases. CDR3 in amino acids: CASLPSGGNTGELFF. The CDR3 nucleotides read TGCGCCAGTCTCCCCTCGGGGGGCAACACCGGGGAGCTGTTTTTT.

The chain carries TRBV27 and TRBJ1-2; D not resolved. CDR1 is MNHEY, CDR2 SMNVEV, per germline (reference sequence). V shed 0 bases and J shed 5 bases, with 7 bases lying between them. CDR3 length: 13 residues. Here the CDR3 reads CASSLSLGYGYTF. In nucleotides, the CDR3 is TGTGCCAGCAGTTTATCGCTCGGGTATGGCTACACCTTC.

The V gene is TRBV5-1, the J gene TRBJ2-2, with D possibly matching TRBD1 (6 bases). The germline V gene encodes CDR1 SGHRS and CDR2 YFSETQ. This CDR3 region has 15 residues. Trimming removed 0 bases from V and 1 base from J, with 7 bases in between. CDR3 loop: CASSLDRVNTGELFF. DNA for the CDR3: TGCGCCAGCAGCTTGGACAGGGTGAACACCGGGGAGCTGTTTTTT.

The table lists this clone with a few counts. The rearrangement uses TRBV10-1 and TRBJ1-5, with 10 bases aligning to TRBD1. The CDR3 spans 18 residues. Germline lookup yields CDR1 WNHNN and CDR2 SYGVQD (reference sequence). V dropped 0 bases and J dropped 2; count of bases not matched to a gene: 7. The chain's CDR3 is CASSESVGQGLGNQPQHF. Here the CDR3 DNA reads TGCGCCAGCAGTGAGTCTGTGGGACAGGGGCTCGGCAATCAGCCCCAGCATTTT.

The chain employs TRBV29-1 and TRBJ1-2; D ambiguous. The CDR3 has 11 residues. Germline V gene data show CDR1 as SQVTM and CDR2 as ANQGSEA. The V end lost 5 bases, the J end lost 4 bases, and 8 bases lay between the germline ends. This chain's CDR3 is CSVPGSYGYTF. DNA for the CDR3: TGCAGCGTTCCGGGGAGCTATGGCTACACCTTC. The variable domain in full, with the rest retrieved from reference TRBV29-1 and TRBJ1-2, is SAVISQKPSRDICQRGTSLTIQCQVDSQVTMMFWYRQQPGQSLTLIATANQGSEATYESGFVIDKFPISRPNLTFSTLTVSNMSPEDSSIYLCSVPGSYGYTFGSGTRLTVV.

This clone turned up a few times. The V and J genes are TRBV27 and TRBJ2-2, with a tentative D call TRBD2 (6 bases). Trimming took 4 bases from V and 1 from J, leaving 7 bases between them. This CDR3 comprises 14 residues. Germline values: CDR1 MNHEY, CDR2 SMNVEV (reference sequence). The CDR3 region is CASSWEVNTGELFF. The CDR3 DNA reads as TGTGCCAGCAGTTGGGAGGTGAACACCGGGGAGCTGTTTTTT.

This chain links TRBV4-2 with TRBJ1-6, with a weak D call TRBD1 (6 bases). CDR1 is LGHNA, CDR2 YNFKEQ, per germline. The length of the CDR3 is 16 residues. The V end lost 6 bases, the J end lost 8 bases, and 20 bases lay between the germline ends. This chain's CDR3 is CASSPSWTVDDSPLHF. The CDR3 nucleotides read TGTGCCAGCAGTCCAAGTTGGACAGTCGACGATTCACCCCTCCACTTT.

This clone was observed at least ten times. V is TRBV19 and J is TRBJ1-1, with D possibly being TRBD1 (5 bases). Germline assignment: CDR1 LNHDA and CDR2 SQIVND (reference sequence). V lost 6 bases and J lost 0, with 17 bases in between. The CDR3 loop spans 16 amino acids. DNA of the CDR3: TGTGCCAGTAGGAGTCGGGAGGGGCCCATGAACACTGAAGCTTTCTTT. Translated: CASRSREGPMNTEAFF.

The genes are TRBV24-1 and TRBJ2-1, with TRBD1 matching over 8 bases. After removal of 4 bases from V and 0 bases from J, the junction contained 4 bases not matched to a gene. The CDR3 has 16 residues. Germline V gives CDR1 KGHDR, CDR2 SFDVKD. Here the CDR3 reads CATSERTGHSYNEQFF. In DNA, the CDR3 is TGTGCCACCAGTGAAAGGACAGGGCACTCCTACAATGAGCAGTTCTTC.

The chain recombines TRBV12-3 or TRBV12-4 with TRBJ2-3, with D uncertain. The CDR3 runs to 13 residues. Trimming shortened V by 7 bases and J by 9 bases, and 17 bases separated the two germline ends. The DNA of the CDR3 is TGTGCCAGCAAGGCAGGTCAGGTTGGGACGCAGTATTTT. Translating it yields CASKAGQVGTQYF.

Here the CDR3 reads CASSETGTANYGYTF. Written as DNA, the CDR3 is TGTGCCAGCAGTGAAACAGGGACAGCTAACTATGGCTACACCTTC. The chain recombines TRBV6-1 with TRBJ1-2, with 7 positions matching TRBD1. The CDR3 extends over 15 amino acids. Germline assignment: CDR1 MNHNS and CDR2 SASEGT. V shed 2 bases, J shed 0 bases, and the junction held 3 bases outside the gene matches.

The rearrangement uses TRBV4-1 and TRBJ2-7; 11 bases are shared with TRBD1. This CDR3 is 18 amino acids long. Germline loops: CDR1 MGHRA, CDR2 YSYEKL. Trimming removed 2 bases from V and 2 bases from J; junction bases left unmatched: 11. The CDR3 sequence: CASSQTYPGQGAPYEQYF. The CDR3 DNA reads as TGCGCCAGCAGCCAAACTTACCCCGGACAGGGGGCCCCCTACGAGCAGTACTTC.

The rearrangement links TRBV24-1 to TRBJ1-5, with TRBD1 identical over 12 bases. This CDR3 comprises 17 residues. J lost 1 base, V lost 4 bases, and 4 bases had no gene match. CDR1 KGHDR and CDR2 SFDVKD come from the germline V gene. The CDR3 region is CATSEGTGGGSNQPQHF. In DNA, the CDR3 is TGTGCCACCAGTGAAGGGACAGGGGGCGGGAGCAATCAGCCCCAGCATTTT.

This clone was found a few times. The chain links TRBV15 to TRBJ2-7; a weak D match, TRBD1 (6 bases). Trimming took 1 base from V and 5 from J, leaving 12 bases between them. The CDR3 totals 14 residues. Germline V CDR1 and CDR2: LNHNV, YYDKDF (reference sequence). The CDR3: CATSRGGLKDEQYF. The CDR3 bases are TGTGCCACCAGCAGAGGGGGGCTCAAGGACGAGCAGTACTTC.

The V and J genes are TRBV7-2 and TRBJ2-7; 11 positions agree with TRBD2. V lost 1 base, J lost 6 bases, and 8 bases stayed unmatched. This CDR3 has 16 amino acids. CDR1 and CDR2 (germline): SGHTA, FQGNSA. Here the CDR3 DNA reads TGTGCCAGCAGCTTAGGGGCTAGCGGGAGGCGAGGCGAGCAGTACTTC. It yields the protein CASSLGASGRRGEQYF. Full variable domain (remainder filled in from reference TRBV7-2 and TRBJ2-7): GAGVSQSPSNKVTEKGKDVELRCDPISGHTALYWYRQSLGQGLEFLIYFQGNSAPDKSGLPSDRFSAERTGGSVSTLTIQRTQQEDSAVYLCASSLGASGRRGEQYFGPGTRLTVT.

This chain joins TRBV3-1 (or the pseudogene TRBV3-2) and TRBJ2-5; possibly TRBD1 for D (6 bases). This CDR3 contains 13 residues. Trimming left V 4 bases short and J 4 bases short, with 10 bases between. Germline CDR1 reads LGHDT; CDR2 reads YNNKEL (reference sequence). The CDR3 region is CASSPGHGETQYF. Written as DNA, the CDR3 is TGTGCCAGCAGCCCGGGACACGGAGAGACCCAGTACTTC.

The chain recombines TRBV30 with TRBJ1-5; a weak D match, TRBD1 (6 bases). Looked up from germline, CDR1 is GTSNPN and CDR2 is SVGIG (reference sequence). The V end was cut by 5 bases, the J end by 1 base, with 12 bases between. The length of the CDR3 is 14 residues. CDR3 amino acids: CAWAGDTSNQPQHF. The CDR3 bases are TGTGCCTGGGCCGGGGACACAAGCAATCAGCCCCAGCATTTT.

This clone was counted at least ten times. The V and J genes are TRBV7-2 and TRBJ2-6; D is possibly TRBD2 (5 bases). Germline CDR1 reads SGHTA; CDR2 reads FQGNSA. V was trimmed by 0 bases and J by 3 bases, leaving 6 bases between them. The CDR3 totals 15 residues. The CDR3 loop is CASSLAGGGANVLTF. The CDR3 DNA follows: TGTGCCAGCAGCTTAGCTGGAGGTGGGGCCAACGTCCTGACTTTC.

The DNA of the CDR3 is TGTGCCAGCTCACAAACGCAGGGATCTGAAGCTTTCTTT. It yields the protein CASSQTQGSEAFF. The chain is built from TRBV18 and TRBJ1-1, with a possible D match to TRBD1 (5 bases). The CDR3 contains 13 residues. With 4 bases removed from V and 6 bases from J, the gap between germline ends came to 12 bases. CDR1 is KGHSH and CDR2 is LQKENI in the germline V gene.

This clone was found a few times. The J gene is TRBJ2-7, the V gene TRBV30, with 9 bases identical to TRBD2. The junction had 17 bases not matched to a gene; V was cut back by 0 bases and J by 2 bases. Germline V gene data show CDR1 as GTSNPN and CDR2 as SVGIG (reference sequence). CDR3 length: 19 amino acids. The CDR3 loop is CAWSVRWRGGREGTYEQYF. In nucleotides, the CDR3 is TGTGCCTGGAGTGTACGTTGGCGGGGGGGCCGCGAAGGAACCTACGAGCAGTACTTC.

The chain couples TRBV24-1 to TRBJ2-3, with 7 bases aligning to TRBD2. This CDR3 contains 17 residues. The J segment lost 6 bases and the V segment lost 1 base, leaving 12 bases of the junction unmatched. Germline V gene lookup returns CDR1 KGHDR and CDR2 SFDVKD. The CDR3 is CATSDFPGRWGGDTQYF. CDR3 bases: TGTGCCACCAGTGATTTCCCTGGGCGTTGGGGAGGGGATACGCAGTATTTT.

The chain recombines TRBV5-8 with TRBJ2-5, with 12 bases lining up with TRBD2. The CDR3 has 15 residues. Germline lookup yields CDR1 SGHTS and CDR2 YDEGEE. V dropped 0 bases and J dropped 3; count of bases not matched to a gene: 0. Here the CDR3 reads CASSLGLAGEETQYF. The CDR3 nucleotides are TGTGCCAGCAGCTTGGGACTAGCGGGAGAAGAGACCCAGTACTTC.

This chain joins TRBV11-2 and TRBJ2-1; D is ambiguous. V lost 3 bases, J lost 8 bases, and 5 bases lay in between. The germline V gene encodes CDR1 SGHAT and CDR2 FQNNGV. The CDR3 consists of 11 residues. The CDR3 DNA is TGTGCCAGCAGCTTTACTTATGAGCAGTTCTTC. Translation gives CASSFTYEQFF.

V and J are TRBV9 and TRBJ1-1, with TRBD1 as a possible D gene (6 bases). The CDR3 is 13 amino acids. V dropped 4 bases and J dropped 3 bases, with 10 bases sitting between them. Per the germline V gene, CDR1 is SGDLS and CDR2 is YYNGEE. The CDR3 protein is CASSPEGDTEAFF. The CDR3 coding sequence is TGTGCCAGCAGCCCCGAGGGGGACACTGAAGCTTTCTTT.

This chain uses TRBV6-6 with TRBJ1-1; no clear D gene. The V end was cut by 0 bases, the J end by 11 bases, with 10 bases between. This CDR3 spans 12 amino acids. Germline V lookup: CDR1 MNHNY, CDR2 SVGAGI (reference sequence). CDR3: CASSYSEGTAFF. As DNA, the CDR3 is TGTGCCAGCAGTTACTCTGAGGGTACGGCTTTCTTT.

In DNA form, the CDR3 reads TGTGCCAGCAGCTTGAGGGGGCTAGCCTACGAGCAGTACTTC. As protein: CASSLRGLAYEQYF. This chain joins TRBV5-5 and TRBJ2-7, with 7 bases lining up with TRBD1. This CDR3 contains 14 residues. Germline-derived CDR1 and CDR2 are SGHKS and YYEKEE (reference sequence). The junction had 3 bases not matched to a gene; V was cut back by 1 base and J by 2 bases.

CDR3 in amino acids: CASSQEITSNYGYTF. The DNA for the CDR3 is TGTGCCAGCAGCCAAGAAATTACTTCTAACTATGGCTACACCTTC. The rearrangement links TRBV3-1 (or the pseudogene TRBV3-2) to TRBJ1-2; D remains ambiguous. CDR1 LGHDT and CDR2 YNNKEL come from the germline V gene (reference sequence). Trimming cost V 0 bases and J 0 bases, with 8 bases left between them. The CDR3 is 15 amino acids.

V and J are TRBV7-9 and TRBJ1-1; a weak D match, TRBD1 (6 bases). This CDR3 spans 17 amino acids. Germline V CDR1 and CDR2: SEHNR, FQNEAQ (reference sequence). With 5 bases removed from V and 1 base from J, the gap between germline ends came to 20 bases. The CDR3 DNA reads as TGTGCCAGCAGCCCTTATCCCGCGCCGGGACAGAACACTGAAGCTTTCTTT. Translated: CASSPYPAPGQNTEAFF.